This T cell receptor beta chain appears in the sequencing data of a study of cytomegalovirus exposure and HLA in healthy donors. The PCR was carried out with 60 Vbeta primers and 13 Jbeta primers. Here immunoSEQ multiplex PCR was the method, and the copy in TCRdb shows in-frame clones only, minus some. The table includes around 94,000 clones, 65% to 85% detected once. Germline V gene lookup returns CDR1 GTSNPN and CDR2 SVGIG (reference sequence). This CDR3 has 13 residues. The germline V and J ends were trimmed by 3 bases and 2 bases, with 8 bases remaining between them. Specimen: PBMCs. This clonotype originated in an older woman in good health and CMV-seropositive. The chain recombines TRBV30 with TRBJ1-5; possible D gene TRBD1, 5 bases. The CDR3 nucleotides are TGTGCCTGGAGCGCACAGGGCAATCAGCCCCAGCATTTT. Translating gives CAWSAQGNQPQHF.